These 2 T cell receptor beta chains came from one sample sequenced in a study of cytomegalovirus exposure and HLA in healthy donors. The PCR had 60 Vbeta and 13 Jbeta primers. The assay was immunoSEQ multiplex PCR, and TCRdb's table has in-frame clones only and misses some. The data hold around 200,000 clones, with 75% to 90% observed a single time. The sequencing input was PBMCs. The source is a young woman in good health and CMV-seronegative.

This clone was seen only once. This chain links TRBV7-9 with TRBJ2-3, with 7 bases matching TRBD2. This CDR3 is 16 amino acids long. In germline, CDR1 is SEHNR, CDR2 FQNEAQ (reference sequence). Germline trimming cut 4 bases from V and 4 bases from J; bases unmatched to any gene: 11. CDR3 loop: CASSSASGGGADTQYF. In DNA, the CDR3 is TGTGCCAGCAGCTCGGCTTCGGGAGGTGGGGCAGATACGCAGTATTTT. The entire variable domain, with the rest obtained from reference TRBV7-9 and TRBJ2-3, is as follows: DTGVSQNPRHKITKRGQNVTFRCDPISEHNRLYWYRQTLGQGPEFLTYFQNEAQLEKSRLLSDRFSAERPKGSFSTLEIQRTEQGDSAMYLCASSSASGGGADTQYFGPGTRLTVL.

This chain uses TRBV29-1 with TRBJ1-5, with D possibly being TRBD1 (5 bases). The CDR3 is 13 residues long. With 4 bases removed from V and 3 bases from J, the gap between germline ends came to 10 bases. Germline CDR1 is SQVTM and CDR2 is ANQGSEA. The CDR3 protein is CSVAPGLNQPQHF. The CDR3 DNA reads TGCAGCGTTGCCCCAGGGCTCAATCAGCCCCAGCATTTT.